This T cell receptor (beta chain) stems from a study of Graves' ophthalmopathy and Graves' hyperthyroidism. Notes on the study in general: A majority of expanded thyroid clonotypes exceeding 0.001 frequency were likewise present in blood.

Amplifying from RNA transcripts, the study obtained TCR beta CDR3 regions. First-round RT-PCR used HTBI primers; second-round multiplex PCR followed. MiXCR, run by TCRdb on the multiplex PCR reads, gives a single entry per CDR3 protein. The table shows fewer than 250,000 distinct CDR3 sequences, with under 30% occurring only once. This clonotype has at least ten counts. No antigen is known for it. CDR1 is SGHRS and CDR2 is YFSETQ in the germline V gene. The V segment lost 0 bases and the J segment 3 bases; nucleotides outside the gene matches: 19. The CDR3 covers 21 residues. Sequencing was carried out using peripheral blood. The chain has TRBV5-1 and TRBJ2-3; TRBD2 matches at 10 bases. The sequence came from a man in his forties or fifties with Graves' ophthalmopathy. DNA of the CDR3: TGCGCCAGCAGCTTGGTGCAACCCCTAGCGGGAGTGTCTACAGGGACAGATACGCAGTATTTT. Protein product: CASSLVQPLAGVSTGTDTQYF. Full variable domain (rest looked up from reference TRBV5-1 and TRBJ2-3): KAGVTQTPRYLIKTRGQQVTLSCSPISGHRSVSWYQQTPGQGLQFLFEYFSETQRNKGNFPGRFSGRQFSNSRSEMNVSTLELGDSALYLCASSLVQPLAGVSTGTDTQYFGPGTRLTVL.